Listed below are T cell receptor beta chains from one sample, sequenced in a study of response to subunit inactivated influenza vaccine. TCRdb redid the calling of the RT-PCR reads with MiXCR, one entry per CDR3 protein. The sample contains over 400,000 distinct CDR3 sequences, 13% of which appear only once. The source was PBMCs from blood, collected 40 to 50 days after vaccination. These receptors all come from a man aged 45-60 years who received an inactivated influenza vaccine. CDR3s include the opening cysteine and the closing phenylalanine or tryptophan. The D gene is left open where the match is weak. Not all rows give a size; the values are once, few, many and, for expanded clones, a class.

d_gene: .; v_gene: TRBV20-1; j_gene: TRBJ2-3; abundance: many; CDR3nt: TGCAGTGCTAGAGATTTATCGCAGTATTTT; CDR3aa: CSARDLSQYF
d_gene: TRBD1; v_gene: TRBV20-1; j_gene: TRBJ2-5; abundance: .; CDR3nt: TGCAGTGCTAGAGAGGACAGGGATATTTTTGAAGAGACCCAGTACTTC; CDR3aa: CSAREDRDIFEETQYF
d_gene: TRBD1; v_gene: TRBV10-3; j_gene: TRBJ1-2; abundance: .; CDR3nt: TGTGCCATCAGTGAGGAACAAACCTCGACAGGGCGCGGCTACACCTTC; CDR3aa: CAISEEQTSTGRGYTF
d_gene: TRBD2; v_gene: TRBV12-3/TRBV12-4; j_gene: TRBJ2-2; abundance: few; CDR3nt: TGTGCCAGCAGTAATAGCGGGAGCAACACCGGGGAGCTGTTTTTT; CDR3aa: CASSNSGSNTGELFF
d_gene: .; v_gene: TRBV7-2; j_gene: TRBJ2-7; abundance: few; CDR3nt: TGTGCCAGCAGCGCCCGTGGGTACGAGCAGTACTTC; CDR3aa: CASSARGYEQYF
d_gene: TRBD2; v_gene: TRBV6-1; j_gene: TRBJ2-5; abundance: .; CDR3nt: TGTGCCAGCACCCTGGGACTAGCGGGAGCGACGCGAGAGACCCAGTACTTC; CDR3aa: CASTLGLAGATRETQYF
d_gene: .; v_gene: TRBV6-2/TRBV6-3; j_gene: TRBJ2-4; abundance: .; CDR3nt: TGTGCCAGCAGGGGATGGCGATCGGGAAACATTCAGTACTTC; CDR3aa: CASRGWRSGNIQYF
d_gene: .; v_gene: TRBV29-1; j_gene: TRBJ2-7; abundance: few; CDR3nt: TGCAGCGTTATCCTCCCCTACGAGCAGTACTTC; CDR3aa: CSVILPYEQYF
d_gene: TRBD1; v_gene: TRBV29-1; j_gene: TRBJ2-1; abundance: many; CDR3nt: TGCAGCGTTGAAGACGACAGGGCTTATGAGCAGTTCTTC; CDR3aa: CSVEDDRAYEQFF
d_gene: .; v_gene: TRBV5-1; j_gene: TRBJ1-2; abundance: .; CDR3nt: TGCGCCAGCAGTTTAAACCAGCGAAATAACTATGGCTACACCTTC; CDR3aa: CASSLNQRNNYGYTF
d_gene: .; v_gene: TRBV5-1; j_gene: TRBJ1-1; abundance: many; CDR3nt: TGCGCCAGCAGCTTGGCCCCGGCAGCATCATTGAACACTGAAGCTTTCTTT; CDR3aa: CASSLAPAASLNTEAFF
d_gene: .; v_gene: TRBV12-3/TRBV12-4; j_gene: TRBJ1-5; abundance: .; CDR3nt: TGTGCCAGCAGTTTCCCGGGGGCAGGTCAGCCCCAGCATTTT; CDR3aa: CASSFPGAGQPQHF
d_gene: .; v_gene: TRBV7-9; j_gene: TRBJ2-5; abundance: .; CDR3nt: TGTGCCAGCATCTACGGGGAGACCCAGTACTTC; CDR3aa: CASIYGETQYF
d_gene: TRBD2; v_gene: TRBV5-4; j_gene: TRBJ2-7; abundance: .; CDR3nt: TGTGCCAGCAGCTTTACTAGCGGCTCGGACGAGCAGTACTTC; CDR3aa: CASSFTSGSDEQYF
d_gene: .; v_gene: TRBV15; j_gene: TRBJ1-6; abundance: .; CDR3nt: TGTGCCACCAGCAGGGGACGAGGAAATTCACCCCTCCACTTT; CDR3aa: CATSRGRGNSPLHF
d_gene: TRBD1; v_gene: TRBV6-5; j_gene: TRBJ1-2; abundance: many; CDR3nt: TGTGCCAGCAGTTACTCGACAGGGGGGTTTGGCTACACCTTC; CDR3aa: CASSYSTGGFGYTF
d_gene: .; v_gene: TRBV7-3; j_gene: TRBJ2-1; abundance: few; CDR3nt: TGTGCCAGCAGCTTATACGGGGACTACAATGAGCAGTTCTTC; CDR3aa: CASSLYGDYNEQFF
d_gene: TRBD2; v_gene: TRBV12-3/TRBV12-4; j_gene: TRBJ2-2; abundance: many; CDR3nt: TGTGCCAGCAGACCCGGGACTAGCGGGCCGACGGAGGGTAGATCCGGGGAGCTGTTTTTT; CDR3aa: CASRPGTSGPTEGRSGELFF
d_gene: .; v_gene: TRBV29-1; j_gene: TRBJ1-1; abundance: many; CDR3nt: TGCAGCGTTGTCAGGGACACTGAAGCTTTCTTT; CDR3aa: CSVVRDTEAFF
d_gene: TRBD1; v_gene: TRBV28; j_gene: TRBJ2-7; abundance: few; CDR3nt: TGTGCCAGCACAAAGTTCAGGACAGGGGACTACGAGCAGTACTTC; CDR3aa: CASTKFRTGDYEQYF
d_gene: TRBD2; v_gene: TRBV7-8; j_gene: TRBJ2-1; abundance: few; CDR3nt: TGTGCCAGCAGCTTAATTAGCGGGACTTATAATGAGCAGTTCTTC; CDR3aa: CASSLISGTYNEQFF
d_gene: .; v_gene: TRBV15; j_gene: TRBJ1-3; abundance: .; CDR3nt: TGTGCCACCAGCAGAAACGGCAGTCCTGGAAACACCATATATTTT; CDR3aa: CATSRNGSPGNTIYF
d_gene: TRBD2; v_gene: TRBV12-3/TRBV12-4; j_gene: TRBJ2-3; abundance: many; CDR3nt: TGTGCCAGCAGTCCCCGGTTAGCGGGGGGGCGTGGAGATACGCAGTATTTT; CDR3aa: CASSPRLAGGRGDTQYF
d_gene: TRBD1; v_gene: TRBV20-1; j_gene: TRBJ1-5; abundance: many; CDR3nt: TGCAGTGCCGCGACAGGGGGCGCAGGGCAGCCCCAGCATTTT; CDR3aa: CSAATGGAGQPQHF
d_gene: .; v_gene: TRBV5-1; j_gene: TRBJ2-7; abundance: .; CDR3nt: TGCGCCAGCAGCTTGGCACCCGTCGATGGAAACGAGCAGTACTTC; CDR3aa: CASSLAPVDGNEQYF
d_gene: TRBD2; v_gene: TRBV11-2; j_gene: TRBJ2-3; abundance: .; CDR3nt: TGTGCCAGCAGAACCGGGACTAGCGGATCATTAACCACAGATACGCAGTATTTT; CDR3aa: CASRTGTSGSLTTDTQYF
d_gene: .; v_gene: TRBV6-1; j_gene: TRBJ2-2; abundance: few; CDR3nt: TGTGCCAGCAGAAAGCCAGGGGCAACCGGGGAGCTGTTTTTT; CDR3aa: CASRKPGATGELFF
d_gene: TRBD2; v_gene: TRBV20-1; j_gene: TRBJ2-1; abundance: .; CDR3nt: TGCAGTGCTAACAAGGGCGGGGGGAATGAGCAGTTCTTC; CDR3aa: CSANKGGGNEQFF
d_gene: .; v_gene: TRBV12-3/TRBV12-4; j_gene: TRBJ2-2; abundance: few; CDR3nt: TGTGCCAGCAGCATTAACCGGGGTACCGGGGAGCTGTTTTTT; CDR3aa: CASSINRGTGELFF
d_gene: .; v_gene: TRBV4-1; j_gene: TRBJ2-1; abundance: .; CDR3nt: TGCGCCAGCAGCCGCACTTTTGGCGACAGCTCCTACAATGAGCAGTTCTTC; CDR3aa: CASSRTFGDSSYNEQFF
d_gene: .; v_gene: TRBV28; j_gene: TRBJ1-2; abundance: .; CDR3nt: TGTGCCAGCGGGGACTCTACTAACTATGGCTACACCTTC; CDR3aa: CASGDSTNYGYTF
d_gene: .; v_gene: TRBV7-8; j_gene: TRBJ2-4; abundance: few; CDR3nt: TGTGCCAGCAGCTTATCGTCTACGGCTTTCCCGCTAGCCAAAAACATTCAGTACTTC; CDR3aa: CASSLSSTAFPLAKNIQYF
d_gene: TRBD2; v_gene: TRBV29-1; j_gene: TRBJ2-2; abundance: many; CDR3nt: TGCAGCGCACTGCCTAGCGGACATAACACCGGGGAGCTGTTTTTT; CDR3aa: CSALPSGHNTGELFF
d_gene: .; v_gene: TRBV7-7; j_gene: TRBJ2-7; abundance: .; CDR3nt: TGTGCCAGCAGCGCCTACAGGGCCGGCGAGCAGTACTTC; CDR3aa: CASSAYRAGEQYF
d_gene: .; v_gene: TRBV6-2/TRBV6-3; j_gene: TRBJ2-7; abundance: few; CDR3nt: TGTGCCAGCACCAACCCCCTGATCGGGCAGTACTTC; CDR3aa: CASTNPLIGQYF
d_gene: TRBD1; v_gene: TRBV5-1; j_gene: TRBJ2-5; abundance: .; CDR3nt: TGCGCCAGCAGCTTGGCCGTGACAGGGAACCCAGAGACCCAGTACTTC; CDR3aa: CASSLAVTGNPETQYF
d_gene: TRBD1; v_gene: TRBV4-2; j_gene: TRBJ1-2; abundance: many; CDR3nt: TGTGCCAGCAGCCAAGACATAGGGACAGACTATGGCTACACCTTC; CDR3aa: CASSQDIGTDYGYTF
d_gene: TRBD1; v_gene: TRBV4-3; j_gene: TRBJ2-1; abundance: many; CDR3nt: TGCGCCAGCAGCCTGGACGGACAGGCGTCTTACAATGAGCAGTTCTTC; CDR3aa: CASSLDGQASYNEQFF
d_gene: TRBD2; v_gene: TRBV6-2/TRBV6-3; j_gene: TRBJ2-7; abundance: .; CDR3nt: TGTGCCACAAAGGGACTAGCGGGAGGCGAGCAGTACTTC; CDR3aa: CATKGLAGGEQYF
d_gene: .; v_gene: TRBV20-1; j_gene: TRBJ2-1; abundance: many; CDR3nt: TGCAGTGCTAGAGATGGTGGGGCAGGACCTGCACGCGGGCAGTTCTTC; CDR3aa: CSARDGGAGPARGQFF
d_gene: TRBD1; v_gene: TRBV5-1; j_gene: TRBJ2-3; abundance: few; CDR3nt: TGCGCCAGCAGCTTTGGACAGGGGGCAACAGATACGCAGTATTTT; CDR3aa: CASSFGQGATDTQYF
d_gene: TRBD1; v_gene: TRBV10-3; j_gene: TRBJ2-5; abundance: .; CDR3nt: TGTGCCATCAGCCGGACAGGCCAAGAGACCCAGTACTTC; CDR3aa: CAISRTGQETQYF
d_gene: .; v_gene: TRBV5-1; j_gene: TRBJ2-7; abundance: .; CDR3nt: TGCGCCAGCAGCCCCTCGGGCGGAGCTCAGACCTACGAGCAGTACTTC; CDR3aa: CASSPSGGAQTYEQYF
d_gene: .; v_gene: TRBV12-3/TRBV12-4; j_gene: TRBJ2-2; abundance: few; CDR3nt: TGTGCCAGCAGTTTCGGGAGTCCAGTCGCCGGGGAGCTGTTTTTT; CDR3aa: CASSFGSPVAGELFF